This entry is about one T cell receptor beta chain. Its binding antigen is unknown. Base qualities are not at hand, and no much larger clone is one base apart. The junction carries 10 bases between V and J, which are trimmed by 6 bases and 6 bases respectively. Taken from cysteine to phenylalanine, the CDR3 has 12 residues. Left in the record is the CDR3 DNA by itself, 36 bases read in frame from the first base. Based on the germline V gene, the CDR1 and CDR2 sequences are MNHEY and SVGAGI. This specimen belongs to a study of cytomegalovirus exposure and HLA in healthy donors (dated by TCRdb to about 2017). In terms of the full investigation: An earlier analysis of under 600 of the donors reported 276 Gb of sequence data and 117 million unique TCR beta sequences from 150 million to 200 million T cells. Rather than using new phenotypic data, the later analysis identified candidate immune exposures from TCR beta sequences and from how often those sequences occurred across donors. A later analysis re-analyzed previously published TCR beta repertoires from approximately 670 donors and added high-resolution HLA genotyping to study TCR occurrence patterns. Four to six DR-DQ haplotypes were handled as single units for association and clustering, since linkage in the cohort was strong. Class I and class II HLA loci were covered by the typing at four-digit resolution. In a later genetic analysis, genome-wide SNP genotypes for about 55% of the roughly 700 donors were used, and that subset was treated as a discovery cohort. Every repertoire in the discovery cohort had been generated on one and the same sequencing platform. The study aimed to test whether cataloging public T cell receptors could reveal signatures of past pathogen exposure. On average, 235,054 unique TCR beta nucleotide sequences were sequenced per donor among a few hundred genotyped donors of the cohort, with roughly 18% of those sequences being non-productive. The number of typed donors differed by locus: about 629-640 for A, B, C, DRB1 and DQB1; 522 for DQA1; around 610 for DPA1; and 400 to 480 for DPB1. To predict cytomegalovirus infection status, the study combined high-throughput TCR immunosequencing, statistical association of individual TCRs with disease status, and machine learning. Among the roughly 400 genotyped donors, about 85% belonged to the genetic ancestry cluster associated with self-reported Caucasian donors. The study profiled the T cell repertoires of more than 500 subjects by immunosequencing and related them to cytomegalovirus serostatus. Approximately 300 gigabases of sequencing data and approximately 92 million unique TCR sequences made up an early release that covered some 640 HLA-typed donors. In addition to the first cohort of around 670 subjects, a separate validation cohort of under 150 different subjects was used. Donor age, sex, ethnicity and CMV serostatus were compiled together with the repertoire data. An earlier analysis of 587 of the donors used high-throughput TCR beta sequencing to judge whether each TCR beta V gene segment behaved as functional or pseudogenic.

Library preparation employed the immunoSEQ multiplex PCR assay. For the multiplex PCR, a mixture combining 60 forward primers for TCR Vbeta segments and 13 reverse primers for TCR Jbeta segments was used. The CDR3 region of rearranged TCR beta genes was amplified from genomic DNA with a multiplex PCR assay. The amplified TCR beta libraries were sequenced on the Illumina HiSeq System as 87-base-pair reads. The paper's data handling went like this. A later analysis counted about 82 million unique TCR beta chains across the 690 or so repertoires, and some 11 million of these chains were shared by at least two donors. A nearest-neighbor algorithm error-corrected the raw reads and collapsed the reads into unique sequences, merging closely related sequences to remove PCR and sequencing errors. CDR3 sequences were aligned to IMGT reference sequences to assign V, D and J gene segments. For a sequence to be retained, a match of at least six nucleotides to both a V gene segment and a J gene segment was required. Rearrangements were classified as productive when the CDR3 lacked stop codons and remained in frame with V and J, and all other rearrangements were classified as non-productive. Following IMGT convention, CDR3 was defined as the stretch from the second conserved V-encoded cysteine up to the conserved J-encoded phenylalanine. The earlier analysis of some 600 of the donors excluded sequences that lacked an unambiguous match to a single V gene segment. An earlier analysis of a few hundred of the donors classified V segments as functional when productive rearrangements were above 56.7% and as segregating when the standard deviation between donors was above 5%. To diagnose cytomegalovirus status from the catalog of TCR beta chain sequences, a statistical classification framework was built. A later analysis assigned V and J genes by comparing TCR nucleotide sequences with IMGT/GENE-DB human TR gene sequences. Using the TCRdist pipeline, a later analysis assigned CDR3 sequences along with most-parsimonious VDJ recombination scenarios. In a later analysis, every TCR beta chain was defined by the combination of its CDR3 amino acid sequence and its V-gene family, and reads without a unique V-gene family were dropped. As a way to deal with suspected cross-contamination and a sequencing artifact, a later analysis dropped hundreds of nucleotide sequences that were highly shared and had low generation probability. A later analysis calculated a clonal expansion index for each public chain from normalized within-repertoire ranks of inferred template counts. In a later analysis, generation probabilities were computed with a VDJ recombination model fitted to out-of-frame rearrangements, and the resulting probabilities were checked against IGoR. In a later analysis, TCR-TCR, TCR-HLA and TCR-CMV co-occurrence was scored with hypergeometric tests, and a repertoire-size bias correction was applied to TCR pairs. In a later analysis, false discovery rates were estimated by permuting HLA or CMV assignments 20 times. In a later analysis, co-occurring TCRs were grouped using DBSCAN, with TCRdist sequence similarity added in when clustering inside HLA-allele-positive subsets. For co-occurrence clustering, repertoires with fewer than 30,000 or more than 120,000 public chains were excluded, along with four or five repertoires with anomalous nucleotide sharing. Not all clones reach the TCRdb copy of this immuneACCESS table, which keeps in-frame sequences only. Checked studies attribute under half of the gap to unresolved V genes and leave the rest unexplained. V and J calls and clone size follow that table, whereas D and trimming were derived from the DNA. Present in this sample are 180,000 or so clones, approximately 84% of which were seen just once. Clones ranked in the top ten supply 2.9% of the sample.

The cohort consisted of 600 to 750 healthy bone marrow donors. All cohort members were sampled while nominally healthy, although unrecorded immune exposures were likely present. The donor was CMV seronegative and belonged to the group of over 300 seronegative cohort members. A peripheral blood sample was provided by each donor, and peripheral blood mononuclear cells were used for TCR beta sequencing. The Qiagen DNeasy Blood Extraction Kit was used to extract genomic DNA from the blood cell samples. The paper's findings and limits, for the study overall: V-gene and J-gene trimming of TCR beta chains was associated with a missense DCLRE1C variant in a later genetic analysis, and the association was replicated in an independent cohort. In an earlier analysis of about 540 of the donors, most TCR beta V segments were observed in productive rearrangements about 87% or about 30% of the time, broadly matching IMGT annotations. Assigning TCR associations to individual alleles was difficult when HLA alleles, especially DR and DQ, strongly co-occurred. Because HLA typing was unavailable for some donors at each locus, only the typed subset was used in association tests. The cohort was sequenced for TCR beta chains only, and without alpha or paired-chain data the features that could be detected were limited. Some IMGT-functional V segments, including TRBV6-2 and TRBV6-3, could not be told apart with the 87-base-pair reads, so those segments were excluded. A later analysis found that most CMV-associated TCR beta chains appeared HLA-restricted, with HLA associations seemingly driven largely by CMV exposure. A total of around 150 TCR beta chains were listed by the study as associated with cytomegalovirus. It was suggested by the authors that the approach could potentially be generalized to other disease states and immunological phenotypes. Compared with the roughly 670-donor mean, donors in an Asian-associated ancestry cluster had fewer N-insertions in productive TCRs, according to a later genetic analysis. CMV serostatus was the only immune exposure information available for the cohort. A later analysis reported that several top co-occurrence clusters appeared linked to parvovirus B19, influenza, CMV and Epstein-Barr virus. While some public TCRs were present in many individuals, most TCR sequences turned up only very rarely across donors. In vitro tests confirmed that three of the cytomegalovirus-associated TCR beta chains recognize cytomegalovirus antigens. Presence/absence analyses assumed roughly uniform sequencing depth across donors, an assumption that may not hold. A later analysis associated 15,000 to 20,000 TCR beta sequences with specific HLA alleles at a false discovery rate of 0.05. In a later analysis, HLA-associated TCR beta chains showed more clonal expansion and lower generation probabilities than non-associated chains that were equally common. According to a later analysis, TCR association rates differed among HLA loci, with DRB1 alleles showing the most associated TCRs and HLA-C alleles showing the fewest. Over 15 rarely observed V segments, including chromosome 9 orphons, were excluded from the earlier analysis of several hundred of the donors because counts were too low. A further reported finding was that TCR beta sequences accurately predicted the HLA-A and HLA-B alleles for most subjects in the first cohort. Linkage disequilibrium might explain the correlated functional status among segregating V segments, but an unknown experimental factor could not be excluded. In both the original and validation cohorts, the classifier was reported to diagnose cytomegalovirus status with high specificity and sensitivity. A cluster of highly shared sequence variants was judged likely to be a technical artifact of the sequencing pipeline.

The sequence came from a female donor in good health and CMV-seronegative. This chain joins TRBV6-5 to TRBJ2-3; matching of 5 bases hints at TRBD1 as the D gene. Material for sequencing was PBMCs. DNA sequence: TGTGCCAGCAGCCCAGGGTTGGATACGCAGTATTTT. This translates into CASSPGLDTQYF.